The 6 T cell receptor beta chains below all came from one sample that was sequenced in a study of blood T cell repertoires in COVID-19. Assay: immunoSEQ multiplex PCR; the TCRdb copy retains only in-frame clones and omits some. The table includes 430,000 or so clones, about 88% detected once. Source material: PBMCs or T cells enriched from blood (not recorded which). The source of these receptors is a woman aged 18 to 35 who had been exposed to COVID-19.

This rearrangement joins TRBV13 to TRBJ2-5; 12 bases agree with TRBD2. The CDR3 length is 17 residues. Germline-derived CDR1 and CDR2 are PRHDT and FYEKMQ (reference sequence). The trim removed 1 base at V and 4 bases at J, leaving 7 bases unmatched. The CDR3 DNA is TGTGCCAGCAGCTTAGAACGACTAGCGGGAGACGGAGAGACCCAGTACTTC. This encodes CASSLERLAGDGETQYF.

The chain links TRBV5-1 to TRBJ1-2; 7 bases fit TRBD1. The CDR3 spans 14 residues. Germline-derived CDR1 and CDR2 are SGHRS and YFSETQ. V trimming: 4 bases; J trimming: 7 bases; junction bases outside the gene matches: 10. This chain's CDR3 is CASSLATGAGGYTF. The CDR3 DNA reads as TGCGCCAGCAGCCTCGCTACAGGGGCCGGTGGCTACACCTTC.

This clone was seen a single time. This rearrangement joins TRBV19 to TRBJ1-1, with no clear D. Deletions cut 8 bases from V and 3 bases from J, with 10 bases between. The CDR3 runs to 12 residues. Germline V gene lookup returns CDR1 LNHDA and CDR2 SQIVND (reference sequence). The CDR3 spells CASSGRDTEAFF. The CDR3 DNA follows: TGTGCCAGTTCGGGGAGGGACACTGAAGCTTTCTTT.

The chain couples TRBV7-9 to TRBJ1-1, with no clear D. Germline V gene data show CDR1 as SEHNR and CDR2 as FQNEAQ (reference sequence). This CDR3 is 14 amino acids long. Trimming removed 1 base at V and 6 bases at J, with 12 bases between. The CDR3 loop is CASSLGPGTAEAFF. In nucleotides, the CDR3 is TGTGCCAGCAGCTTAGGTCCGGGAACGGCTGAAGCTTTCTTT.

V is TRBV14 and J is TRBJ1-1, with TRBD1 matching over 7 bases. This CDR3 comprises 15 residues. The V gene end was trimmed by 1 base and the J gene end by 6 bases; junction bases not matched to a gene: 8. Germline V CDR1 and CDR2: SGHDN, FVKESK. The CDR3 protein is CASSQVEGARAEAFF. The CDR3, as DNA: TGTGCCAGCAGCCAAGTCGAGGGGGCGCGGGCTGAAGCTTTCTTT.

The chain couples TRBV20-1 to TRBJ1-3; possibly TRBD1 for D (5 bases). Germline loops: CDR1 DFQATT, CDR2 SNEGSKA (reference sequence). The CDR3 length is 15 residues. V was clipped by 3 bases and J by 0 bases, with 12 bases between them. CDR3 coding DNA: TGCAGTGCTAGTTACGACAGAATCTCTGGAAACACCATATATTTT. Translation gives CSASYDRISGNTIYF.